This passage covers 6 T cell receptor beta chains from one sample sequenced in a study of OX40 agonist ivuxolimab in advanced cancers. Sequencing was performed with immunoSEQ multiplex PCR; in TCRdb, only in-frame clones are kept and a portion is missing. The repertoire holds around 94,000 clones, with 92% as singletons. The sequenced sample was CD4+ or CD8+ T cells sorted from blood, obtained in a trial of the OX40 agonist ivuxolimab. The receptors were sampled from an adult with an advanced solid tumor such as melanoma, head and neck, liver or kidney cancer.

The chain carries TRBV2 and TRBJ2-1; D may be TRBD2 (5 bases). CDR3 length: 16 residues. In germline, CDR1 is SNHLY, CDR2 FYNNEI. The germline V and J ends were trimmed by 2 bases and 4 bases, with 15 bases remaining between them. The CDR3 is CASSEYVEVFYNEQFF. In DNA, the CDR3 is TGTGCCAGCAGTGAATACGTGGAGGTGTTTTACAATGAGCAGTTCTTC.

The gene calls are TRBV9 and TRBJ2-1; D is unresolved. There are 12 residues in the CDR3. The germline gives CDR1 SGDLS, CDR2 YYNGEE. With 3 bases removed from V and 10 bases from J, the gap between germline ends came to 11 bases. In nucleotides, the CDR3 is TGTGCCAGCAGCGCCCCCTCGAGGGAGCAGTTCTTC. This sequence encodes CASSAPSREQFF. Full variable domain (outside the CDR3, taken from reference TRBV9 and TRBJ2-1): DSGVTQTPKHLITATGQRVTLRCSPRSGDLSVYWYQQSLDQGLQFLIQYYNGEERAKGNILERFSAQQFPDLHSELNLSSLELGDSALYFCASSAPSREQFFGPGTRLTVL.

The rearrangement links TRBV6-5 to TRBJ2-2; D is tentatively TRBD1 or TRBD2 (6 bases each). The CDR3 covers 13 residues. The germline V gene has CDR1 MNHEY and CDR2 SVGAGI. V was shortened by 8 bases and J by 6 bases, with 13 bases between the two germline ends. The CDR3 region has the DNA TGTGCCAGCTCCGGAGGGGGAGCCGGGGAGCTGTTTTTT. It specifies CASSGGGAGELFF.

The V call is TRBV6-6, the J call TRBJ2-5; TRBD1 aligns across 7 bases. CDR1 and CDR2 (germline): MNHNY, SVGAGI (reference sequence). Trimming at V came to 8 bases and at J to 1 base, leaving 4 bases not matched to a gene. CDR3 size: 13 residues. The CDR3 DNA sequence: TGTGCCAGCTCCAGGGGGTTCCAAGAGACCCAGTACTTC. Protein sequence: CASSRGFQETQYF.

CDR3 nucleotides: TGTGCCAGCAGCGTAAGACGGGATCGCACTTACAATGAGCAGTTCTTC. It specifies CASSVRRDRTYNEQFF. The J gene is TRBJ2-1, the V gene TRBV9; D is possibly TRBD2 (5 bases). Germline V CDR1 and CDR2: SGDLS, YYNGEE. Trimming shortened V by 1 base and J by 4 bases, and 15 bases separated the two germline ends. The CDR3 consists of 16 residues.

The chain recombines TRBV27 with TRBJ2-7; possibly TRBD1 for D (6 bases). V lost 5 bases and J 0 bases, leaving 17 bases between the germline ends. This CDR3 has 16 residues. CDR1 is MNHEY and CDR2 is SMNVEV in the germline V gene (reference sequence). CDR3: CASSKGDGVSSYEQYF. The CDR3 bases are TGTGCCAGCAGTAAGGGGGACGGAGTAAGCTCCTACGAGCAGTACTTC.